Sequencing of this TCR beta chain was carried out in a study of CD8 T cells in ankylosing spondylitis. Using quantitative 5'-RACE with molecular barcodes, the authors made TCR beta libraries. A single record per CDR3 protein comes from TCRdb applying MiXCR to the 5' RACE reads. The table includes around 440,000 distinct CDR3 sequences, approximately 17% detected once. CDR3 length: 15 amino acids. The V gene end was trimmed by 5 bases and the J gene end by 4 bases; junction bases not matched to a gene: 5. Germline V gene data show CDR1 as SGHNT and CDR2 as YENEEA. On this clonotype: As yet, its antigen is unknown.

Study outcomes and limitations: CD8+ disease-linked clones were present at relatively low frequencies in blood. What seemed typical of ankylosing spondylitis blood was a TCR beta motif built from under 10 highly homologous variants. In ankylosing spondylitis patients, matched synovial fluid reportedly showed significant enrichment of disease-linked clones. In synovial fluid and blood from reactive arthritis, some motif variants were previously reported.

The TCR originated in a male donor with ankylosing spondylitis. What was sequenced was blood, either unsorted or a sorted T cell fraction (not recorded which). V usage is TRBV11-3 and J usage is TRBJ2-2, with TRBD2 matching over 9 bases. The CDR3 here is CASSVSGGGTGELFF. The DNA of the CDR3 is TGTGCCAGCAGCGTTAGCGGGGGAGGCACCGGGGAGCTGTTTTTT.